This T cell receptor beta chain is from a study of T cells after yellow fever vaccination. Looking at the study overall: SMART-Seq v4 Ultra Low Input served to prepare low-cell-number fractions.

This clonotype showed up just a few times. TCRdb reprocessed the 5' RACE reads via MiXCR and lists one record per CDR3 protein. The sample carries 100,000 to 150,000 distinct CDR3 sequences, roughly 10% recorded once. Trimming removed 10 bases at V and 5 bases at J, with 8 bases between. This CDR3 is 10 amino acids long. Sequencing was performed on CD8+ T cells sorted from PBMCs, taken on the day of the yellow fever booster vaccination. V is TRBV12-3 or TRBV12-4 and J is TRBJ2-5; no definite D call. This receptor was obtained from a man between 18 and 35 years old who received the YFV17D yellow fever vaccine. CDR3 amino acids: CATMGETQYF. CDR3 coding DNA: TGTGCCACCATGGGGGAGACCCAGTACTTC.